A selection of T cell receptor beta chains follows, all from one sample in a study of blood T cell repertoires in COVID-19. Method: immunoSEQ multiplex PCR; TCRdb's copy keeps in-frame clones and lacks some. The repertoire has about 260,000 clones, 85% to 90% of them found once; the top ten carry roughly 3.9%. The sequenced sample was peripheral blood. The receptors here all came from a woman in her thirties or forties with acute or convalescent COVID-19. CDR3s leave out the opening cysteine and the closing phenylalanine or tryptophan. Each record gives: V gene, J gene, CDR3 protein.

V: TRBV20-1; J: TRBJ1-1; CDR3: SASQGWAF
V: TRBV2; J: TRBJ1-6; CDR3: ASSVLRSPLH
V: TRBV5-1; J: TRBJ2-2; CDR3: ASSSSANTGELF
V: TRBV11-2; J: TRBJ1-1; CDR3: ASSLDWGRDGHTEAF
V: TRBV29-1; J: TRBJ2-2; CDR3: SVEFVRGGELF
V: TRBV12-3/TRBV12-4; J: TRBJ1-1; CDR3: ASRMTGDWSF
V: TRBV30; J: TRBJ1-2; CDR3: AWRDWGQTNTYGYT
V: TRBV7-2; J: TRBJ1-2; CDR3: ASSFNGNYGYT
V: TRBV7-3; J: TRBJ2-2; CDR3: ASSAQGRTGELF
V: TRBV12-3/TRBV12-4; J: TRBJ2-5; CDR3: ASSLASQETQY
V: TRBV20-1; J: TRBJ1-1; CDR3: SASGPGVNTEAF
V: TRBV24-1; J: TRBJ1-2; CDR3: ATSDSGEDANYGYT
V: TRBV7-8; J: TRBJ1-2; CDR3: ASSSTGLRLGYT
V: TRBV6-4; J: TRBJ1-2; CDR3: AGPRWYVCGYT
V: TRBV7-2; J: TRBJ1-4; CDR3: ASSFKWGDEKLF
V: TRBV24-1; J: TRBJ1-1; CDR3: ATREEMNTEAF
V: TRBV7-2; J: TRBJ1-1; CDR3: ASSLTVNTEAF
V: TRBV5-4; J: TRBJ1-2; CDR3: ASSPGTGRISYT
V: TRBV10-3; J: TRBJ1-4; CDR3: AISEFKGSGNEKLF
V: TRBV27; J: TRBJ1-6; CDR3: ASSLEGPRLAPLH
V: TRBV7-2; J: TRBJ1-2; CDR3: ASSPNLNYGYT
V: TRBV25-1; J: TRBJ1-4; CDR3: ASSESRFNEKLF
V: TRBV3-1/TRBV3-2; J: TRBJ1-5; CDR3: ASSQDGTGFQPQH
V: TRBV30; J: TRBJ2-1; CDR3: AWSDPRRGMYNEQF
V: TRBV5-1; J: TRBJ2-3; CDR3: ASSLRVTPGTDTQY
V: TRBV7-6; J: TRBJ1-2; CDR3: ASRRGDRGGYGYT
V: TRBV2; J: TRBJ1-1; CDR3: ASSDPITGTEAF
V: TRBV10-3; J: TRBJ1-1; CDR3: AISELKGGTEAF
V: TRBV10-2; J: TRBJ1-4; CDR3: ASRGLTREKLF